This T cell receptor (beta chain) is drawn from a study of response to subunit inactivated influenza vaccine. Whole-study results and caveats: T cells newly recruited by each seasonal influenza vaccination are few, the authors suggested.

The table lists this clonotype with many counts. As yet, its antigen is unknown. Using its own MiXCR run on the RT-PCR reads, TCRdb lists one record per CDR3 protein. The data contain just under 250,000 distinct CDR3 sequences, less than 15% of them seen just once; the ten biggest clones take up about 8%. CDR1 is SGDLS and CDR2 is YYNGEE in the germline V gene. J gave up 7 bases and V 1 base, and 10 bases lay outside the gene matches. This CDR3 is built from 16 residues. This receptor was taken from a middle-aged man who received an inactivated influenza vaccine. Here the sequenced sample was non-naive T cells sorted from PBMCs, taken 14 days before vaccination. This chain links TRBV9 with TRBJ2-2; TRBD1 aligns across 7 bases. Written as DNA, the CDR3 is TGTGCCAGCAGCGTAACAACAGGGGATTTTGTCGGGGAGCTGTTTTTT. The encoded protein is CASSVTTGDFVGELFF.